This T cell receptor (beta chain) is from a study of kidney transplant recipient with SARS-CoV-2 infection. This CDR3 has 16 amino acids. With 6 bases removed from V and 1 base from J, the gap between germline ends came to 15 bases. Germline CDR1 reads MDHEN; CDR2 reads SYDVKM. TCRdb passed the reads through MiXCR, listing each CDR3 protein once. The sample comprises about 240,000 distinct CDR3 sequences, under 35% of which are singletons, and under 9.5% rests with the top ten. As regards this clonotype: This could be a read error, since a much larger clone is one nucleotide away.

The receptor was derived from a male patient in his thirties who had COVID-19 and was a kidney transplant recipient. Some of the T cells might come from the graft donor. The rearrangement uses TRBV28 and TRBJ2-2; D unresolved. The sample was a blood sample, taken at baseline and between days 110 and 120 from a kidney transplant recipient. CDR3 sequence (DNA): TGTGCCAGCAGGGGTAGGTCGGCAATGAACACCGGGGAGCTGTTTTTT. Amino acid sequence: CASRGRSAMNTGELFF. The variable domain in full, with the rest retrieved from reference TRBV28 and TRBJ2-2, is DVKVTQSSRYLVKRTGEKVFLECVQDMDHENMFWYRQDPGLGLRLIYFSYDVKMKEKGDIPEGYSVSREKKERFSLILESASTNQTSMYLCASRGRSAMNTGELFFGEGSRLTVL.